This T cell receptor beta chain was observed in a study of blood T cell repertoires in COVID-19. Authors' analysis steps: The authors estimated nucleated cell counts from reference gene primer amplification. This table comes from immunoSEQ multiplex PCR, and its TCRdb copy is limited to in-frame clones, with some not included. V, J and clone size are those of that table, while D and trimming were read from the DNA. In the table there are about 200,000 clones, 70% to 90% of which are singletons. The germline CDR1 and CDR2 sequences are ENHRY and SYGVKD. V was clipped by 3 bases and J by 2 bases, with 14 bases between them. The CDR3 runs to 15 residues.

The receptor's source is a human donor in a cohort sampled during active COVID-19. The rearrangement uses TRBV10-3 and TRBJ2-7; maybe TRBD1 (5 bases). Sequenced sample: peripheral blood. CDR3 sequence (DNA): TGTGCCATCAGTGATACAGAGGACAAGACCTACGAGCAGTACTTC. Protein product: CAISDTEDKTYEQYF.